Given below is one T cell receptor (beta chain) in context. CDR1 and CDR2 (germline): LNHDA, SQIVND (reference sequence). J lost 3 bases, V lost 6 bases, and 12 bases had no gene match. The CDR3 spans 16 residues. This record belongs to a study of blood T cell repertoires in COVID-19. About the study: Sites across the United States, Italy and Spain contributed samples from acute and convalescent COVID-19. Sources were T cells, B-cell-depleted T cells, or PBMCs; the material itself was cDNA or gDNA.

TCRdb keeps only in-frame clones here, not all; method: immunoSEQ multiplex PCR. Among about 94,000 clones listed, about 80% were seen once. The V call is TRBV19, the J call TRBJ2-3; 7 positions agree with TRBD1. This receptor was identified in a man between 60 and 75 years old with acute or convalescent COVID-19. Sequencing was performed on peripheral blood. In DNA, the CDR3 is TGTGCCAGTAGCCGGAAACCGGGACAGCTTACAGATACGCAGTATTTT. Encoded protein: CASSRKPGQLTDTQYF.